Each of the 25 T cell receptor beta chains below was sequenced from the same sample in a study of T cell repertoires in ileal Crohn's disease. Data came from immunoSEQ multiplex PCR; TCRdb stores just in-frame clones and leaves some out. There are about 15,000 clones in the sample; 76% occur only once, and 4.2% lies in the top ten. Time point meaning: inflamed ileum from the surgical specimen. The sequenced sample was ileal tissue. The receptors derive from an adult with Crohn's disease.

V is TRBV7-2 and J is TRBJ1-5, with D hard to call. V lost 5 bases, J lost 0 bases, and 14 bases lay in between. This CDR3 is 16 amino acids long. Germline V gene lookup returns CDR1 SGHTA and CDR2 FQGNSA. This chain's CDR3 is CASSPLLSDSNQPQHF. The CDR3 DNA follows: TGTGCCAGCAGCCCCCTTCTTTCGGATAGCAATCAGCCCCAGCATTTT.

The chain has TRBV2 and TRBJ2-5; 9 bases are shared with TRBD1. Per germline, CDR1 SNHLY and CDR2 FYNNEI. Trimming cost V 6 bases and J 5 bases; bases outside gene matches: 7. The CDR3 is made up of 14 amino acids. CDR3 DNA: TGTGCCAGCAGGAGACAGGGGGTGTACGAGACCCAGTACTTC. This sequence encodes CASRRQGVYETQYF.

The chain has TRBV10-2 and TRBJ2-1; TRBD2 aligns across 14 bases. This CDR3 is built from 15 residues. J lost 7 bases, V lost 7 bases, and 6 bases had no gene match. The germline CDR1 and CDR2 sequences are WSHSY and SAAADI. CDR3 region: CASNPGLAGVNEQFF. CDR3 DNA sequence: TGCGCCAGCAACCCGGGACTAGCGGGGGTTAATGAGCAGTTCTTC.

The CDR3 loop reads CASSLAPTGRETQYF. In DNA form, the CDR3 reads TGTGCCAGCAGTTTAGCACCCACGGGGCGAGAGACCCAGTACTTC. V usage is TRBV27 and J usage is TRBJ2-5, with D possibly called TRBD1 or TRBD2 (5 bases each). Trimming stripped 2 bases from V and 4 bases from J, with 14 bases between. This CDR3 is built from 15 residues. Germline V gives CDR1 MNHEY, CDR2 SMNVEV (reference sequence).

The chain couples TRBV5-4 to TRBJ1-2; TRBD1 aligns across 8 bases. Unmatched junction bases numbered 15, after V lost 9 bases and J lost 8 bases. The CDR3 totals 14 residues. Germline V CDR1 and CDR2: SGHNT, YYREEE (reference sequence). The CDR3 sequence: CAIVSGQGAGGYTF. CDR3 nucleotide sequence: TGTGCCATCGTGTCAGGCCAGGGGGCGGGAGGCTACACCTTC.

The chain recombines TRBV4-2 with TRBJ2-7; the match to TRBD2 covers 7 bases. Unmatched junction bases numbered 8, after V lost 0 bases and J lost 6 bases. Germline V gene lookup returns CDR1 LGHNA and CDR2 YNFKEQ. This CDR3 spans 15 amino acids. CDR3 sequence (DNA): TGTGCCAGCAGCCAAGATTTTGGGTCTAGCGGCGAGCAGTACTTC. This encodes CASSQDFGSSGEQYF.

The V call is TRBV25-1, the J call TRBJ1-2, with a possible D match to TRBD1 (6 bases). The V end lost 1 base, the J end lost 2 bases, and 11 bases lay between the germline ends. CDR3 length: 15 amino acids. The germline CDR1 and CDR2 sequences are MGHDK and SYGVNS. The CDR3 coding sequence is TGTGCCAGCAGTGAATGGGGCCAGGGGAACTATGGCTACACCTTC. Translated: CASSEWGQGNYGYTF.

Turning to this clone: Distinct nucleotide sequences in the sample also encode this CDR3. The rearrangement uses TRBV2 and TRBJ2-1; D is unclear. Germline CDR1 reads SNHLY; CDR2 reads FYNNEI. V lost 3 bases, J lost 3 bases, and 15 bases lay in between. The CDR3 is 16 residues long. CDR3 region: CASSENPTSYYNEQFF. The CDR3 DNA is TGTGCCAGCAGTGAGAACCCCACCTCCTACTACAATGAGCAGTTCTTC.

The V call is TRBV19, the J call TRBJ2-1; 9 bases are a match to TRBD1. The CDR3 has 13 amino acids. Germline values: CDR1 LNHDA, CDR2 SQIVND (reference sequence). V lost 6 bases to trimming and J lost 12 bases; unmatched junction nucleotides: 9. Here the CDR3 DNA reads TGTGCCAGTAGCCCCGGGCGGGGACAGGGGCAGTTCTTC. Translated: CASSPGRGQGQFF. The full variable domain, rest sourced from reference TRBV19 and TRBJ2-1, is DGGITQSPKYLFRKEGQNVTLSCEQNLNHDAMYWYRQDPGQGLRLIYYSQIVNDFQKGDIAEGYSVSREKKESFPLTVTSAQKNPTAFYLCASSPGRGQGQFFGPGTRLTVL.

This clone was observed once. This chain links TRBV30 with TRBJ1-1, with 7 bases fitting TRBD1. Unmatched junction bases numbered 12, after V lost 8 bases and J lost 3 bases. The germline gives CDR1 GTSNPN, CDR2 SVGIG (reference sequence). This CDR3 comprises 14 residues. CDR3: CARAPGGGYTEAFF. The CDR3 coding sequence is TGTGCCAGAGCCCCAGGGGGAGGGTACACTGAAGCTTTCTTT.

The CDR3 reads CASSLGQGAGEQFF. In DNA, the CDR3 is TGTGCCAGCAGCTTAGGGCAGGGGGCAGGCGAGCAGTTCTTC. The J gene is TRBJ2-1, the V gene TRBV7-6; 8 bases are shared with TRBD1. V was pared by 1 base and J by 10 bases, with 6 bases of the junction left unmatched. The germline V gene encodes CDR1 SGHVS and CDR2 FNYEAQ. The CDR3 is 14 residues long.

For the CDR3, the DNA is TGTGCCAGCAGCAAAGTGGGGGGATGGCCGGGCACCTTC. Translation: CASSKVGGWPGTF. The V and J genes are TRBV21-1 and TRBJ1-2. TRBV21-1 has pseudogene status. CDR3 length equals 13 residues.

The V and J genes are TRBV7-8 and TRBJ2-7, with 9 positions matching TRBD1. Trimming removed 4 bases from V and 2 bases from J; junction bases left unmatched: 6. The germline V gene encodes CDR1 SGHVS and CDR2 FQNEAQ. The CDR3 covers 15 residues. The CDR3, as DNA: TGTGCCAGCAGCTCCGGGACAGGGAGTACCTACGAGCAGTACTTC. Protein sequence: CASSSGTGSTYEQYF.

The chain couples TRBV7-6 to TRBJ2-1; no reliable D call. Looked up from germline, CDR1 is SGHVS and CDR2 is FNYEAQ. V dropped 0 bases and J dropped 5 bases, with 5 bases sitting between them. The CDR3 has 13 residues. CDR3 protein: CASSLALDNEQFF. In nucleotides, the CDR3 is TGTGCCAGCAGCTTAGCGTTGGACAATGAGCAGTTCTTC. The full variable domain, with the rest looked up from reference TRBV7-6 and TRBJ2-1, is GAGVSQSPRYKVTKRGQDVALRCDPISGHVSLYWYRQALGQGPEFLTYFNYEAQQDKSGLPNDRFSAERPEGSISTLTIQRTEQRDSAMYRCASSLALDNEQFFGPGTRLTVL.

The chain recombines TRBV5-5 with TRBJ1-2, with TRBD1 matching 8 bases. V lost 1 base, J lost 4 bases, and 6 bases stayed unmatched. The CDR3 consists of 15 residues. Germline assignment: CDR1 SGHKS and CDR2 YYEKEE (reference sequence). CDR3 protein: CASSLFRDRGYGYTF. The CDR3 DNA follows: TGTGCCAGCAGCTTGTTCCGCGACAGGGGCTATGGCTACACCTTC.

This sequence joins TRBV28 and TRBJ1-2; the D gene is possibly TRBD1 (5 bases). V lost 2 bases and J lost 0, with 7 bases in between. The CDR3 extends over 14 amino acids. CDR1 and CDR2 (germline): MDHEN, SYDVKM. The CDR3 DNA is TGTGCCAGCAGTTTACCAGGGTCTAACTATGGCTACACCTTC. It codes for CASSLPGSNYGYTF.

The V and J genes are TRBV6-5 and TRBJ1-1; 8 positions match TRBD1. After removal of 7 bases from V and 0 bases from J, the junction contained 4 bases not matched to a gene. Germline assignment: CDR1 MNHEY and CDR2 SVGAGI. The CDR3 extends over 14 amino acids. CDR3 residues: CASTSGQVNTEAFF. Here the CDR3 DNA reads TGTGCCAGCACCTCGGGACAGGTGAACACTGAAGCTTTCTTT.

The rearrangement uses TRBV23-1 and TRBJ2-3; 11 bases agree with TRBD1. TRBV23-1 is assigned to the ORF class and has an uncertain function. The CDR3 runs 18 residues. Losses at the gene ends were 7 bases for V and 7 bases for J; bases not matched to a gene: 19. The CDR3 spells CASIPLFEWTGGKNTQYF. CDR3 DNA: TGCGCCAGCATTCCCCTTTTTGAATGGACAGGGGGCAAAAATACGCAGTATTTT.

The chain combines TRBV21-1 with TRBJ2-1; the table gives TRBD2 as D, unverified against the DNA. TRBV21-1 is described as a pseudogene. This CDR3 has 17 residues. For the CDR3, the DNA is TGTGCCAGCAGCAATGATCTAGCGGGGGGTTTCTCCAATGAGCAGTTCTTC. It yields the protein CASSNDLAGGFSNEQFF.

The rearrangement joins TRBV6-5 to TRBJ1-2, with TRBD1 matching over 7 bases. Germline V gene lookup returns CDR1 MNHEY and CDR2 SVGAGI. The CDR3 sequence is 13 residues long. V lost 11 bases to trimming and J lost 6 bases; unmatched junction nucleotides: 12. The CDR3 sequence: CAFRQGGRDGYTF. The DNA for the CDR3 is TGTGCCTTCCGACAGGGTGGTCGAGATGGCTACACCTTC.

V and J are TRBV19 and TRBJ2-2; the match to TRBD1 covers 10 bases. The CDR3 totals 15 residues. Germline CDR1 and CDR2: LNHDA and SQIVND (reference sequence). V lost 5 bases to trimming and J lost 7 bases; unmatched junction nucleotides: 7. The CDR3 DNA reads as TGTGCCAGTAGTCCCCGACAGGGGGCGGGCGGGGAGCTGTTTTTT. It is translated as CASSPRQGAGGELFF.

The gene calls are TRBV5-1 and TRBJ2-6; 8 positions agree with TRBD1. Losses at the gene ends were 4 bases for V and 4 bases for J; bases not matched to a gene: 10. CDR1 is SGHRS, CDR2 YFSETQ, per germline. The CDR3 is made up of 17 amino acids. CDR3 sequence: CASSQGQAHSGANVLTF. The CDR3 DNA sequence: TGCGCCAGCAGCCAGGGACAGGCTCACTCCGGGGCCAACGTCCTGACTTTC.

The chain recombines TRBV7-2 with TRBJ2-6, with D tentatively TRBD1 or TRBD2 (6 bases each). Germline V gene lookup returns CDR1 SGHTA and CDR2 FQGNSA. Trimming took 5 bases from V and 0 from J, leaving 14 bases between them. The CDR3 has 17 residues. Written as DNA, the CDR3 is TGTGCCAGCAGCCTCACGGGGGCCAGCTCTGGGGCCAACGTCCTGACTTTC. It translates to CASSLTGASSGANVLTF.

This clone came up once. J is TRBJ2-3 and V is TRBV6-4; a possible D gene is TRBD2 (5 bases). CDR3 size: 15 residues. Per germline, CDR1 MRHNA and CDR2 SNTAGT. V shed 2 bases and J shed 2 bases, with 11 bases lying between them. The CDR3 nucleotides are TGTGCCAGCAGTGACGGGAAGGGAGACACAGATACGCAGTATTTT. Translating it yields CASSDGKGDTDTQYF.

The chain recombines TRBV7-9 with TRBJ2-5, with unresolved D. Trimming cost V 1 base and J 3 bases, with 12 bases left between them. Germline lookup yields CDR1 SEHNR and CDR2 FQNEAQ (reference sequence). CDR3 length: 15 residues. The CDR3 sequence is CASSLGLTDKETQYF. The CDR3 nucleotides are TGTGCCAGCAGCTTAGGCCTTACAGATAAAGAGACCCAGTACTTC.